A selection of T cell receptor beta chains follows, all from one sample in a study of identical twins. TCRdb re-derived calls from the 5' RACE reads in MiXCR, one entry per CDR3 protein. The sample consists of 400,000 or so distinct CDR3 sequences, 7% to 9.5% of them appearing once. The sequencing input was naive T cells sorted from blood. The source of these receptors is a woman aged 45-59 years in good health. CDR3s include the opening cysteine and the closing phenylalanine or tryptophan. Each record gives: V gene, J gene, D gene, clone size, CDR3 DNA, CDR3 protein. The D gene is left open where the match is weak. Rows give clone size only sometimes, using once, few, many, or a class for an expanded clone.

TRBV5-5	TRBJ2-2	NA	many	TGTGCCAGCAGCCTCCTTGGAGGCACCGGGGAGCTGTTTTTT	CASSLLGGTGELFF
TRBV10-3	TRBJ2-7	TRBD2	few	TGTGCCATCAGTGAGGGCGTAGCGGGTCCGGGTGAGCAGTACTTC	CAISEGVAGPGEQYF
TRBV5-1	TRBJ2-1	NA	many	TGCGCCAGCAGCCCCGACCTTGAACTAGTTTACTCCTACAATGAGCAGTTCTTC	CASSPDLELVYSYNEQFF
TRBV18	TRBJ1-5	NA	NA	TGTGCCAGCTCTATAGGACAGCACGGTCAGCCCCAGCATTTT	CASSIGQHGQPQHF
TRBV12-3/TRBV12-4	TRBJ2-3	NA	few	TGTGCCAGCAGTTTCCCTCCCGTTCTGGGCCCAGATACGCAGTATTTT	CASSFPPVLGPDTQYF
TRBV20-1	TRBJ1-4	NA	few	TGCAGTGCTATGGGGCCCACTAATGAAAAACTGTTTTTT	CSAMGPTNEKLFF
TRBV2	TRBJ2-1	NA	NA	TGTGCCAGCAGTGATGGGGACGAGACCTTTGGGGAGCAGTTCTTC	CASSDGDETFGEQFF
TRBV10-3	TRBJ2-1	NA	many	TGTGCCTCGCAAGGAGGGGCAACAGAGCAGTTCTTC	CASQGGATEQFF
TRBV5-6	TRBJ2-3	TRBD2	few	TGTGCCAGCAGCTTGGCGGTAGCGGGAAGTGCAGATACGCAGTATTTT	CASSLAVAGSADTQYF
TRBV20-1	TRBJ1-4	NA	NA	TGCAGTGCCGGGGGAGGGAGTGAAAAACTGTTTTTT	CSAGGGSEKLFF
TRBV29-1	TRBJ2-2	TRBD1	many	TGCAGCGTTGCCGGGACAGGGGTTGGCGGGGAGCTGTTTTTT	CSVAGTGVGGELFF
TRBV11-2	TRBJ2-1	TRBD1	NA	TGTGCCAGCGGCGACAGGGATTCCAATGAGCAGTTCTTC	CASGDRDSNEQFF
TRBV7-9	TRBJ2-5	NA	few	TGTGCCAGCAGCTTAATCGGGCAAGAGACCCAGTACTTC	CASSLIGQETQYF
TRBV5-1	TRBJ2-1	NA	many	TGCGCCAGCAGCGGCAGGGGTGGGCAAAATGAGCAGTTCTTC	CASSGRGGQNEQFF
TRBV4-1	TRBJ2-5	NA	few	TGCGCCAGCCGCGGAGGACTACGAGGTTCTAGGGAGACCCAGTACTTC	CASRGGLRGSRETQYF
TRBV7-6	TRBJ1-4	NA	NA	TGTGCCAGCAAAACTACTCGGGGAAGCCGAGAACTTAATGAAAAACTGTTTTTT	CASKTTRGSRELNEKLFF
TRBV10-2	TRBJ2-1	TRBD1	NA	TGCGCCAGCAGTCGCCGGGACAGGCACTACAATGAGCAGTTCTTC	CASSRRDRHYNEQFF
TRBV20-1	TRBJ2-1	TRBD2	few	TGCAGTGCTAGAGATTTGGGAGGGGAGCAGTTCTTC	CSARDLGGEQFF
TRBV4-1	TRBJ2-1	NA	once	TGCGCCAGCAGCTCCTTCCGAGACAGCTACAATGACCAGTTCTTC	CASSSFRDSYNDQFF
TRBV9	TRBJ2-1	TRBD1	NA	TGTGCCAGCGCCCGTGCAGGGGGTGGATACAATGAGCAGTTCTTC	CASARAGGGYNEQFF
TRBV7-9	TRBJ2-2	NA	NA	TGTGCCAGCAGCTTAGATAGCGGGAACACCGGGGAGCTGTTTTTT	CASSLDSGNTGELFF
TRBV10-3	TRBJ2-3	NA	NA	TGTGCCATCACCCCAGGGGGACTAGAGTATCAGGATACGCAGTATTTT	CAITPGGLEYQDTQYF
TRBV13	TRBJ2-2	NA	many	TGTGCCAGCAGCTTGGGCTACAGGGACGGGAACACCGGGGAGCTGTTTTTT	CASSLGYRDGNTGELFF
TRBV5-1	TRBJ2-1	NA	few	TGCGCCAGTGGCTTCGGAGAGGGTGAGCAGTTCTTC	CASGFGEGEQFF
TRBV12-3/TRBV12-4	TRBJ1-1	NA	many	TGTGCCAGCAGTTTTTTTGGGGGCCTGAACACTGAAGCTTTCTTT	CASSFFGGLNTEAFF
TRBV19	TRBJ1-1	TRBD1	NA	TGTGCCAGTTTTGGACAGGGTCCCACTGAAGCTTTCTTT	CASFGQGPTEAFF
TRBV14	TRBJ2-1	NA	many	TGTGCCAGCAGCGTTCAACAGGGCGGTGCAGGGTACAATGAGCAGTTCTTC	CASSVQQGGAGYNEQFF
TRBV29-1	TRBJ2-1	NA	few	TGCAGCGTTGTGGAAGGGTTTGAGCAGTTCTTC	CSVVEGFEQFF
TRBV20-1	TRBJ2-1	NA	NA	TGCAGTGCTAGATCACTCAGGAATGAGCAGTTCTTC	CSARSLRNEQFF
TRBV7-8	TRBJ1-3	TRBD1	many	TGTGCCAGCAGCAGCCGGGACAGGGGCACTGGAAACACCATATATTTT	CASSSRDRGTGNTIYF
TRBV18	TRBJ2-7	TRBD1	NA	TGTGCCAGCTCACGGGGACAGACCTACGAGCAGTACTTC	CASSRGQTYEQYF
TRBV5-1	TRBJ2-7	TRBD2	NA	TGCGCCAGCAGCCAAGGACTAGCGGCCTCCTACGAGCAGTACTTC	CASSQGLAASYEQYF
TRBV5-1	TRBJ2-5	TRBD1	few	TGCGCCAGCAGCCCGGGGACAGCCTCTCAGGAGACCCAGTACTTC	CASSPGTASQETQYF
TRBV6-1	TRBJ2-2	TRBD1	NA	TGTGCCAGCGGCAACAGGGGCACCGGGGAGCTGTTTTTT	CASGNRGTGELFF
TRBV24-1	TRBJ2-2	TRBD2	few	TGTGCCACCAGTGATTTAGGACCCTCTAGCGGGAGATTCACCGGGGAGCTGTTTTTT	CATSDLGPSSGRFTGELFF
TRBV6-5	TRBJ1-4	NA	NA	TGTGCCAGCAGTTACGGGGGGCGGGAGGAAAAACTGTTTTTT	CASSYGGREEKLFF
TRBV11-3	TRBJ2-3	TRBD2	few	TGTGCCAGCAGCTCTACTACGGGACTAGAAGATACGCAGTATTTT	CASSSTTGLEDTQYF
TRBV5-1	TRBJ2-2	TRBD2	many	TGCGCCAGCAGCACACGACTAGCGGGAAATACCGGGGAGCTGTTTTTT	CASSTRLAGNTGELFF
TRBV19	TRBJ2-1	TRBD2	NA	TGTGCCAGTAGTATTGGGGTGGGGCGCGGGAGACCAAATGAGCAGTTCTTC	CASSIGVGRGRPNEQFF
TRBV14	TRBJ2-1	NA	few	TGTGCCAGCAGCCAACCCCGGCAGGGCCCGCTCAATGAGCAGTTCTTC	CASSQPRQGPLNEQFF
TRBV29-1	TRBJ1-2	NA	many	TGCAGCGTCGAGCGGGTAATAGACTATGGCTACACCTTC	CSVERVIDYGYTF
TRBV12-3/TRBV12-4	TRBJ2-2	TRBD2	many	TGTGCCAGCAGCCGGAGCGGGAGAGAGTCCGGGGAGCTGTTTTTT	CASSRSGRESGELFF
TRBV5-5	TRBJ2-1	NA	NA	TGTGCCAGCAGCACAATAGACAATGAGCAGTTCTTC	CASSTIDNEQFF
TRBV20-1	TRBJ2-2	NA	few	TGCAGTGCTAGAGACGGCGGATACACCGGGGAGCTGTTTTTT	CSARDGGYTGELFF
TRBV29-1	TRBJ1-2	NA	NA	TGCAGCACCGGCGGACGGAGGGGGATTAACTATGGCTACACCTTC	CSTGGRRGINYGYTF
TRBV29-1	TRBJ2-3	NA	many	TGCAGCGTTCCATGGGGCTCCTTCACAGATACGCAGTATTTT	CSVPWGSFTDTQYF
TRBV30	TRBJ1-5	TRBD1	NA	TGTGCCTGGGGAGACAGGGTTAATAGCAATCAGCCCCAGCATTTT	CAWGDRVNSNQPQHF
TRBV7-2	TRBJ2-5	TRBD1	few	TGTGCCAGCAGCTTCAGGGGGCTAGAGACCCAGTACTTC	CASSFRGLETQYF
TRBV7-6	TRBJ2-3	TRBD1	NA	TGTGCCAGCAGCGACAGGGGGCGGTTGACAGATACGCAGTATTTT	CASSDRGRLTDTQYF
TRBV13	TRBJ1-3	NA	NA	TGTGCCAGCAGCCTCACAGGGAATGGAAACACCATATATTTT	CASSLTGNGNTIYF